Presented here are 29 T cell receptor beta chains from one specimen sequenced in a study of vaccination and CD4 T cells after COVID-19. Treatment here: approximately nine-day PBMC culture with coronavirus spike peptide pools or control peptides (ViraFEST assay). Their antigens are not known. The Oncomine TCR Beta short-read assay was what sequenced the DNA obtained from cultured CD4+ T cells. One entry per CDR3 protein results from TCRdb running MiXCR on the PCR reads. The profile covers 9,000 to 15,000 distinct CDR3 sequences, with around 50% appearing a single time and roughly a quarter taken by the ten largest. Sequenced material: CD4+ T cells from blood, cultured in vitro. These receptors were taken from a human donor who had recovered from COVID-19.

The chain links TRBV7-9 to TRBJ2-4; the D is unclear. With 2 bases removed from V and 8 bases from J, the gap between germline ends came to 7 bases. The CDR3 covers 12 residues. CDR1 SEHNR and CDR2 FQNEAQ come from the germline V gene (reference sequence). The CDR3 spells CASSLSGYIQYF. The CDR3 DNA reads TGTGCCAGCAGCTTATCAGGCTACATTCAGTACTTC.

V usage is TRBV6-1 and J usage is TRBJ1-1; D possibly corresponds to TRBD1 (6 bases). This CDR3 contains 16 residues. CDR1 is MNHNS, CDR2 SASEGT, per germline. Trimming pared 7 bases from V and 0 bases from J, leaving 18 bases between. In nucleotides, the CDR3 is TGTGCCAGCAATGGCGTATTGGGGGGGCTGAACACTGAAGCTTTCTTT. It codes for CASNGVLGGLNTEAFF.

CDR3 residues: CASSLDREENTEAFF. CDR3 sequence (DNA): TGTGCCAGCAGCTTAGATCGGGAAGAGAACACTGAAGCTTTCTTT. The V call is TRBV7-9, the J call TRBJ1-1; D call uncertain. The CDR3 has 15 amino acids. The V end was cut by 1 base, the J end by 1 base, with 10 bases between. The V gene's germline CDR1 is SEHNR and CDR2 FQNEAQ (reference sequence).

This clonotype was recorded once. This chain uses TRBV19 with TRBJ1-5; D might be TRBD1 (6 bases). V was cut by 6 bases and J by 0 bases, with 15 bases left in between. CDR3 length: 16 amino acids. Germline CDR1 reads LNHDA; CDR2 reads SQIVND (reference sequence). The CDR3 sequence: CASRWEHRVSNQPQHF. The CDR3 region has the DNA TGTGCCAGTAGATGGGAACACAGGGTTAGCAATCAGCCCCAGCATTTT.

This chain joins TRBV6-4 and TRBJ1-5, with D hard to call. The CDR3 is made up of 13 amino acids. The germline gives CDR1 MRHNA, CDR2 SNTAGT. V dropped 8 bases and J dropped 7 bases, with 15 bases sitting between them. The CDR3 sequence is CASPDGKGQPQHF. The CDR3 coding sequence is TGTGCCAGCCCGGATGGGAAGGGACAGCCCCAGCATTTT.

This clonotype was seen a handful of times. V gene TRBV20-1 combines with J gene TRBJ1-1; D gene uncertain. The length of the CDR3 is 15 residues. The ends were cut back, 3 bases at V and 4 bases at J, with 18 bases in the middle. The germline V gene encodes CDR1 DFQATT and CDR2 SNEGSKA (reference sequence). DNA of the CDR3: TGCAGTGCTAGGGCCGGACGCTCGGGCGGCACTGAAGCTTTCTTT. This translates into CSARAGRSGGTEAFF.

CDR3 bases: TGTGCCAGCAGTTACTCCCGTTCCTACGAGCAGTACTTC. Protein sequence: CASSYSRSYEQYF. The J gene is TRBJ2-7, the V gene TRBV6-5; D unresolved. The germline V gene has CDR1 MNHEY and CDR2 SVGAGI. V lost 0 bases and J 1 base, leaving 4 bases between the germline ends. The CDR3 runs to 13 residues.

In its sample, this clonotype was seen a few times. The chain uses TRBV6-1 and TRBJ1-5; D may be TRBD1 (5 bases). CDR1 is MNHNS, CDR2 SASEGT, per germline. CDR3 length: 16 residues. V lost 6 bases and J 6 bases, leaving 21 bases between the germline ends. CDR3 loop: CASSPAAGRLPQPQHF. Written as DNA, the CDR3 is TGTGCCAGCAGCCCCGCGGCAGGGCGACTCCCTCAGCCCCAGCATTTT.

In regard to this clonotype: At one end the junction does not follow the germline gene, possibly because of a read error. CDR3: CSANTGGWSERYF. The CDR3 DNA sequence: TGCAGTGCAAACACAGGGGGCTGGAGCGAGCGGTACTTC. This chain uses TRBV20-1 with TRBJ2-7; 9 bases align to TRBD1. Germline V gene data show CDR1 as DFQATT and CDR2 as SNEGSKA (reference sequence). The CDR3 is 13 residues long.

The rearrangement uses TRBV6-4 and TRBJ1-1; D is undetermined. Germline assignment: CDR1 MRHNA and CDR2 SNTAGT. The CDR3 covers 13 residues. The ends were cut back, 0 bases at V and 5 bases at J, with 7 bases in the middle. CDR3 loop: CASSDSRGTEAFF. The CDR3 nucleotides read TGTGCCAGCAGTGACTCGAGAGGGACTGAAGCTTTCTTT.

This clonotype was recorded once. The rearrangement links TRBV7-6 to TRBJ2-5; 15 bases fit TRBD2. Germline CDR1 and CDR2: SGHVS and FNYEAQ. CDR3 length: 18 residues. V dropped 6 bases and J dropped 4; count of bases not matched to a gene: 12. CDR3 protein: CASSLRTSGRAWGETQYF. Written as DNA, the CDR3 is TGTGCCAGCAGTCTTAGGACTAGCGGGAGGGCCTGGGGAGAGACCCAGTACTTC.

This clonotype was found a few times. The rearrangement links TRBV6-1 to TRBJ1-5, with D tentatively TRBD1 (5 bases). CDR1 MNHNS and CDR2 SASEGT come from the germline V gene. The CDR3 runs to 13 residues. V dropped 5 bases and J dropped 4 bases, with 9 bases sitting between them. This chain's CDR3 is CASSQGHNQPQHF. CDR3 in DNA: TGTGCCAGCAGTCAGGGCCATAATCAGCCCCAGCATTTT.

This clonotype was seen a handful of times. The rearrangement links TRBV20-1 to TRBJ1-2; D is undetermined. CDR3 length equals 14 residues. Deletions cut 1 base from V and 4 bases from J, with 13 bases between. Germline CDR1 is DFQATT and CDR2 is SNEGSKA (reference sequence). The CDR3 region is CSARGHPPAYGYTF. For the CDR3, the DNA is TGCAGTGCTAGAGGACACCCACCAGCCTATGGCTACACCTTC.

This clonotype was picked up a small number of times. CDR3: CASTAKEGTEAFF. CDR3 DNA: TGTGCCAGCACGGCGAAAGAGGGCACTGAAGCTTTCTTT. V gene TRBV6-1 combines with J gene TRBJ1-1; no reliable D call. Germline CDR1 MNHNS, CDR2 SASEGT. V lost 7 bases and J lost 4, with 13 bases in between. CDR3 length equals 13 residues.

CDR3: CASSQDFLNTGELFF. The CDR3 bases are TGCGCCAGCAGCCAAGATTTCTTGAACACCGGGGAGCTGTTTTTT. The chain employs TRBV4-3 and TRBJ2-2; the D is unclear. The germline V and J ends were trimmed by 0 bases and 1 base, with 6 bases remaining between them. The CDR3 totals 15 residues. The germline V gene encodes CDR1 LGHNA and CDR2 YSLEER.

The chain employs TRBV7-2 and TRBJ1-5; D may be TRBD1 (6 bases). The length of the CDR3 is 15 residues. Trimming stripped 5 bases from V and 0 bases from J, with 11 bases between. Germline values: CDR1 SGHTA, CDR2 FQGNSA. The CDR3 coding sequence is TGTGCCAGCAGCCCGGGACAAATTAGCAATCAGCCCCAGCATTTT. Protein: CASSPGQISNQPQHF.

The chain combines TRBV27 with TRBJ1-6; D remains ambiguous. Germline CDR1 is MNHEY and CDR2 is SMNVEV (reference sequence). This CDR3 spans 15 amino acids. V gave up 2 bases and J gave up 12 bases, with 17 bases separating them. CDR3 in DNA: TGTGCCAGCAGTTTACGTATCTCGGGCCGTATACCCCTCCACTTT. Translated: CASSLRISGRIPLHF.

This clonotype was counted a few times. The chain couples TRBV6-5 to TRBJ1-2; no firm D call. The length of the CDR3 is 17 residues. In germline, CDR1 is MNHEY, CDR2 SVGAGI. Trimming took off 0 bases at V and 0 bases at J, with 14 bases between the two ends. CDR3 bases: TGTGCCAGCAGTTACTCCCTGTCCGTGGCTACTAACTATGGCTACACCTTC. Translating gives CASSYSLSVATNYGYTF.

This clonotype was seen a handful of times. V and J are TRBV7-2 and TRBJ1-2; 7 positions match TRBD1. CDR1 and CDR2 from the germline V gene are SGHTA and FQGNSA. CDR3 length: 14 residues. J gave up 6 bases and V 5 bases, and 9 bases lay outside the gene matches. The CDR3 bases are TGTGCCAGCAGCGGCCAACAGGGGTTAAATGGCTACACCTTC. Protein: CASSGQQGLNGYTF.

The CDR3 bases are TGTGCCAGCAGTGGAGCCGGGACAGGGACTAACTATGGCTACACCTTC. Its translation: CASSGAGTGTNYGYTF. The chain carries TRBV6-1 and TRBJ1-2; 9 bases are shared with TRBD1. This CDR3 has 16 amino acids. Germline-derived CDR1 and CDR2 are MNHNS and SASEGT. J lost 0 bases, V lost 4 bases, and 6 bases had no gene match.

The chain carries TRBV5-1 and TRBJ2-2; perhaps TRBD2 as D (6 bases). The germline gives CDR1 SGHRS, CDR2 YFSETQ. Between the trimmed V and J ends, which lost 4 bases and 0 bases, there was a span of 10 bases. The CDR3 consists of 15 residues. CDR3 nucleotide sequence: TGCGCCAGCAGCCCGCGGGACGCGAACACCGGGGAGCTGTTTTTT. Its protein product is CASSPRDANTGELFF.

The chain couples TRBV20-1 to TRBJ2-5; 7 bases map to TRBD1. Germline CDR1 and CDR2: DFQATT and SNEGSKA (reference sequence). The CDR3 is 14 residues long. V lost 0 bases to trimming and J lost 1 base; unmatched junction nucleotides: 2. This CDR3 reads CSARDNRGQETQYF. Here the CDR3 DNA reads TGCAGTGCTAGAGATAACAGGGGCCAAGAGACCCAGTACTTC.

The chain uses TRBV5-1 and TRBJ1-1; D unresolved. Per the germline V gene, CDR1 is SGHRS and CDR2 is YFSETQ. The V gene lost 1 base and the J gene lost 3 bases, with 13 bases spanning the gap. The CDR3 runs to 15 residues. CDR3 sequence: CASSLTGSGDTEAFF. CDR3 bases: TGCGCCAGCAGCTTGACGGGCAGTGGTGACACTGAAGCTTTCTTT.

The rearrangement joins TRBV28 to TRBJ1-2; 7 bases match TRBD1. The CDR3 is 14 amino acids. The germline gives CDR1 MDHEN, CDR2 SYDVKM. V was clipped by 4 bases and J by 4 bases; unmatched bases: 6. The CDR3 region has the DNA TGTGCCAGCAGTTATGGGGGGGACAGCTATGGCTACACCTTC. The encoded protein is CASSYGGDSYGYTF.

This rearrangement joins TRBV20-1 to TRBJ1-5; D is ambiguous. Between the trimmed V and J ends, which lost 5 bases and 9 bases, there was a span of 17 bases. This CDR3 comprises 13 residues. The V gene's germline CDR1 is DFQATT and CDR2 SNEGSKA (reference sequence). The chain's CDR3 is CSALFPPPGPQHF. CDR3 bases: TGCAGTGCTCTGTTTCCACCCCCGGGGCCCCAGCATTTT.

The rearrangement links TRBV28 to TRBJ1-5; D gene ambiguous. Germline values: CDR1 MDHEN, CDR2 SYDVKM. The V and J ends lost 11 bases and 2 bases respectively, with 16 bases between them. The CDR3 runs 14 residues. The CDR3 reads CAEQGGSGNQPQHF. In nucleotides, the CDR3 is TGTGCCGAGCAAGGAGGGAGTGGCAATCAGCCCCAGCATTTT.

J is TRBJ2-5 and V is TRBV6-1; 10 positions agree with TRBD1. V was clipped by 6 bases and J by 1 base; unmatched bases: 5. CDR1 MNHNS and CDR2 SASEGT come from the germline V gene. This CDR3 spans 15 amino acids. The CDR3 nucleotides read TGTGCCAGCAGACGGACAGGGGGGGCCCAAGAGACCCAGTACTTC. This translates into CASRRTGGAQETQYF.

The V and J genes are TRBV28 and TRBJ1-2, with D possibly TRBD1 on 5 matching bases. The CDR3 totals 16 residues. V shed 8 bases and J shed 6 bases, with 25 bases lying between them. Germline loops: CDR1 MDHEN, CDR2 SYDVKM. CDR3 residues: CASAIIGAGKGNGYTF. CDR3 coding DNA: TGTGCCAGCGCGATTATAGGGGCAGGGAAGGGCAATGGCTACACCTTC.

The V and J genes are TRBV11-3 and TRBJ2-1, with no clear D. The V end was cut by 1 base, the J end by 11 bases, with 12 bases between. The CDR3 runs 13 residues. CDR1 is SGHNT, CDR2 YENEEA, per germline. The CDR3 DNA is TGTGCCAGCAGCTTAGTTGCGGTAGGGAAGCAGTTCTTC. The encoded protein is CASSLVAVGKQFF.